This TCR beta chain derives from a study of shared clonotypes between healthy human individuals. General study findings and limits: Sharing across a few donors was seen in roughly 5% of naive CD4 clonotypes.

The V and J ends lost 3 bases and 2 bases, in that order; junction bases with no gene match: 5. This CDR3 comprises 15 residues. From germline, CDR1 is MDHEN and CDR2 SYDVKM. Remarks on this clone: Its matching antigen is unknown.

This table comes from immunoSEQ multiplex PCR, and its TCRdb copy is limited to in-frame clones, with some not included. The sample lists a few million clones, 85% to 95% occurring once. The chain combines TRBV28 with TRBJ2-7; 9 bases line up with TRBD2. The material sequenced was naive CD4+ T cells sorted from blood. As for subset: CD45RA+ positively selected. This TCR derives from a man aged 18 to 29 in good health. The CDR3 DNA sequence: TGTGCCAGCAGTTTGGCGGGGGGGGTAACCTACGAGCAGTACTTC. Translated, it gives CASSLAGGVTYEQYF.